This TCR beta chain originates from a study of neurological immune-mediated disorders. This clonotype was seen many times. Its antigen remains unidentified. This CDR3 has 15 amino acids. The V and J ends lost 7 bases and 9 bases, in that order; junction bases with no gene match: 13. cDNA was made by 5'RACE with 10-nucleotide random UMIs. MiXCR was run by TCRdb on the 5' RACE reads, yielding one entry per CDR3 protein. The table lists approximately 44,000 distinct CDR3 sequences, roughly 14% of them singletons. Broader study findings: The most TCR clonal expansion was seen in HTLV-1-associated myelopathy, and the least was seen in multiple sclerosis, which fell below healthy controls.

The receptor comes from a woman aged 60-75 years with HTLV-1-associated myelopathy (HAM/TSP). This chain links TRBV12-3 or TRBV12-4 with TRBJ2-1; 9 nucleotides line up with TRBD2. The sample was CD4+ T cells from blood. The CDR3 protein is CASTTRRGGLGEQFF. For the CDR3, the DNA is TGTGCCAGCACCACGCGGCGGGGGGGCCTAGGTGAGCAGTTCTTC.